One sample yielded the 22 T cell receptor beta chains listed below, sequenced in a study of blood T cell repertoires in COVID-19. Clones were sequenced by immunoSEQ multiplex PCR, and TCRdb holds only the in-frame ones, with some missing. The data hold 95,000 to 110,000 clones, with roughly 90% observed a single time. The source material was peripheral blood. The source is a human donor in a cohort sampled during active COVID-19.

The chain carries TRBV27 and TRBJ2-5; D possibly corresponds to TRBD1 (6 bases). The CDR3 has 16 residues. Germline V gene data show CDR1 as MNHEY and CDR2 as SMNVEV (reference sequence). Trimming removed 7 bases at V and 5 bases at J, with 23 bases between. CDR3: CASTPWVQGHIETQYF. CDR3 in DNA: TGTGCCAGCACCCCTTGGGTCCAGGGACATATCGAGACCCAGTACTTC.

The chain has TRBV7-2 and TRBJ2-1; the match to TRBD2 covers 9 bases. The CDR3 length is 15 residues. V was pared by 5 bases and J by 3 bases, with 5 bases of the junction left unmatched. Per germline, CDR1 SGHTA and CDR2 FQGNSA. CDR3 in amino acids: CASSKRGGVYNEQFF. The CDR3 coding sequence is TGTGCCAGCAGCAAACGCGGGGGGGTCTACAATGAGCAGTTCTTC.

The V call is TRBV4-3, the J call TRBJ1-3, with 9 bases fitting TRBD1. The CDR3 runs 18 residues. J lost 0 bases, V lost 0 bases, and 6 bases had no gene match. Germline values: CDR1 LGHNA, CDR2 YSLEER. CDR3 sequence: CASSQETGGIYSGNTIYF. CDR3 coding DNA: TGCGCCAGCAGCCAAGAGACAGGGGGAATATACTCTGGAAACACCATATATTTT.

V usage is TRBV5-1 and J usage is TRBJ1-1; a weak D match, TRBD1 (6 bases). V shed 1 base and J shed 0 bases, with 13 bases lying between them. This CDR3 is 16 amino acids long. CDR1 and CDR2 (germline): SGHRS, YFSETQ. The CDR3, as DNA: TGCGCCAGCAGCTTGTACGCAGGGGCTATGAACACTGAAGCTTTCTTT. It is translated as CASSLYAGAMNTEAFF.

This chain joins TRBV28 and TRBJ1-1; 9 bases fit TRBD1. The CDR3 loop spans 16 amino acids. V was pared by 5 bases and J by 7 bases, with 14 bases of the junction left unmatched. Germline CDR1 reads MDHEN; CDR2 reads SYDVKM. CDR3 protein: CASSVPGQGRMGEAFF. CDR3 sequence (DNA): TGTGCCAGCAGTGTACCGGGACAGGGCCGAATGGGTGAAGCTTTCTTT.

This chain joins TRBV28 and TRBJ2-3, with 8 nucleotides matching TRBD2. The ends lost 6 bases at V and 3 bases at J; junction bases unmatched: 17. This CDR3 has 18 amino acids. Germline V gives CDR1 MDHEN, CDR2 SYDVKM. The CDR3 coding sequence is TGTGCCAGCAGCGGACTAGCCGCACCCTATCCGGGGACAGATACGCAGTATTTT. As protein: CASSGLAAPYPGTDTQYF.

The V gene is TRBV6-5, the J gene TRBJ2-7; D uncertain. This CDR3 contains 12 residues. CDR1 is MNHEY, CDR2 SVGAGI, per germline. Trimming stripped 5 bases from V and 3 bases from J, with 8 bases between. CDR3: CASSPTGYEQYF. The CDR3 DNA is TGTGCCAGCAGTCCGACGGGCTACGAGCAGTACTTC.

The chain couples TRBV5-5 to TRBJ1-3, with 8 bases identical to TRBD1. Germline values: CDR1 SGHKS, CDR2 YYEKEE (reference sequence). V was clipped by 0 bases and J by 2 bases; unmatched bases: 13. There are 19 residues in the CDR3. The CDR3 DNA is TGTGCCAGCAGCTTGGACGGACAGGGTGTAAGTGTCGCTGGAAACACCATATATTTT. This codes for CASSLDGQGVSVAGNTIYF.

As concerns this clone: Other DNA sequences in this sample translate to the same CDR3. The chain uses TRBV6-4 and TRBJ2-3; 7 bases are a match to TRBD2. With 0 bases clipped from V and 1 base from J, the junction kept 1 base outside the gene matches. Germline CDR1 MRHNA, CDR2 SNTAGT. CDR3 length equals 15 residues. CDR3 loop: CASSDSRGGTDTQYF. CDR3 in DNA: TGTGCCAGCAGTGACTCTCGGGGGGGCACAGATACGCAGTATTTT.

The chain uses TRBV5-1 and TRBJ1-2, with D maybe TRBD1 (6 bases). The V gene's germline CDR1 is SGHRS and CDR2 YFSETQ. The CDR3 totals 14 residues. Trimming pared 6 bases from V and 2 bases from J, leaving 14 bases between. CDR3 residues: CASKRDTSNYGYTF. As DNA, the CDR3 is TGCGCCAGCAAGCGGGACACATCAAACTATGGCTACACCTTC.

V usage is TRBV28 and J usage is TRBJ1-5, with D perhaps matching TRBD1 (6 bases). Germline V CDR1 and CDR2: MDHEN, SYDVKM. This CDR3 is 19 amino acids long. V was trimmed by 4 bases and J by 1 base, leaving 23 bases between them. This chain's CDR3 is CASSSLLWGRGISNQPQHF. For the CDR3, the DNA is TGTGCCAGCAGTTCATTGCTCTGGGGGCGAGGTATAAGCAATCAGCCCCAGCATTTT. The entire variable domain, with the rest obtained from reference TRBV28 and TRBJ1-5, is as follows: DVKVTQSSRYLVKRTGEKVFLECVQDMDHENMFWYRQDPGLGLRLIYFSYDVKMKEKGDIPEGYSVSREKKERFSLILESASTNQTSMYLCASSSLLWGRGISNQPQHFGDGTRLSIL.

This clone was detected only a few times. This chain connects TRBV4-1 to TRBJ1-5; the D is unclear. The V gene's germline CDR1 is MGHRA and CDR2 YSYEKL. This CDR3 comprises 13 residues. With 1 base removed from V and 5 bases from J, the gap between germline ends came to 6 bases. Here the CDR3 DNA reads TGCGCCAGCAGCCAAGGCCGAGATCAGCCCCAGCATTTT. It yields the protein CASSQGRDQPQHF.

The chain carries TRBV28 and TRBJ2-2; D is uncertain. This CDR3 region has 14 residues. Germline values: CDR1 MDHEN, CDR2 SYDVKM. Trimming removed 4 bases at V and 5 bases at J, with 11 bases between. The CDR3 protein is CASSSPGVTGELFF. DNA for the CDR3: TGTGCCAGCAGTTCCCCAGGTGTGACCGGGGAGCTGTTTTTT.

The genes are TRBV6-5 and TRBJ1-5; D gene uncertain. Trimming left V 0 bases short and J 3 bases short, with 9 bases between. The CDR3 runs 15 residues. The V gene's germline CDR1 is MNHEY and CDR2 SVGAGI. The CDR3 spells CASSYSGGLNQPQHF. DNA of the CDR3: TGTGCCAGCAGTTACTCGGGTGGGCTCAATCAGCCCCAGCATTTT.

The J gene is TRBJ1-6, the V gene TRBV6-5, with 7 bases matching TRBD1. Germline trimming cut 4 bases from V and 8 bases from J; bases unmatched to any gene: 8. Germline values: CDR1 MNHEY, CDR2 SVGAGI. The CDR3 is 15 residues long. CDR3 sequence reads: CASSFLSTGHSPLHF. CDR3 nucleotide sequence: TGTGCCAGCAGTTTCCTTTCGACAGGGCATTCACCCCTCCACTTT.

This chain uses TRBV5-6 with TRBJ1-1, with D possibly being TRBD1 (6 bases). The CDR3 contains 14 residues. The V end was cut by 3 bases, the J end by 2 bases, with 11 bases between. From germline, CDR1 is SGHDT and CDR2 YYEEEE. The chain's CDR3 is CASSSGAANTEAFF. DNA for the CDR3: TGTGCCAGCAGCTCAGGGGCGGCCAACACTGAAGCTTTCTTT.

This clone showed up just a few times. V is TRBV6-6 and J is TRBJ2-7; 7 bases are a match to TRBD2. This CDR3 is 14 amino acids long. Germline V gene sequence: CDR1 MNHNY, CDR2 SVGAGI (reference sequence). After removal of 6 bases from V and 2 bases from J, the junction contained 7 bases not matched to a gene. The CDR3 is CASRRGGTTYEQYF. The CDR3 nucleotides read TGTGCCAGCAGGCGGGGAGGGACTACCTACGAGCAGTACTTC.

This chain connects TRBV5-6 to TRBJ2-1, with 11 bases aligning to TRBD2. This CDR3 has 16 amino acids. Germline V gene lookup returns CDR1 SGHDT and CDR2 YYEEEE. V dropped 4 bases and J dropped 5; count of bases not matched to a gene: 8. The CDR3 sequence is CASSRLGGLADNEQFF. CDR3 DNA: TGTGCCAGCAGCCGCCTGGGGGGACTAGCGGACAATGAGCAGTTCTTC.

This chain connects TRBV28 to TRBJ2-7; a possible D gene is TRBD1 (6 bases). The V end was cut by 6 bases, the J end by 6 bases, with 12 bases between. The germline V gene has CDR1 MDHEN and CDR2 SYDVKM. The CDR3 sequence is 12 residues long. The CDR3 protein is CASSLVRGEQYF. As DNA, the CDR3 is TGTGCCAGCAGCCTAGTCAGGGGCGAGCAGTACTTC.

The J gene is TRBJ2-1, the V gene TRBV6-5, with 9 bases lining up with TRBD2. Germline CDR1 and CDR2: MNHEY and SVGAGI. V shed 9 bases and J 6 bases; nucleotides not matched to a gene: 9. The CDR3 has 14 residues. The CDR3 coding sequence is TGTGCCAGTCAAGTAGCGGGAGTTGGCAATGAGCAGTTCTTC. Its translation is CASQVAGVGNEQFF.

The chain combines TRBV30 with TRBJ2-1; TRBD2 matches at 11 bases. J was trimmed by 7 bases and V by 2 bases; bases with no gene match: 10. Germline V gene sequence: CDR1 GTSNPN, CDR2 SVGIG (reference sequence). This CDR3 has 16 amino acids. The chain's CDR3 is CAWSIFTSGGLNEQFF. The DNA of the CDR3 is TGTGCCTGGAGTATTTTTACTAGCGGGGGCTTAAATGAGCAGTTCTTC.

This clone appeared once. CDR3 sequence: CASSQVGPRTYEQYF. CDR3 nucleotide sequence: TGCGCCAGCAGTCAAGTGGGGCCCCGCACCTACGAGCAGTACTTC. The chain is built from TRBV23-1 and TRBJ2-7, with D tentatively TRBD1 (5 bases). TRBV23-1 is recorded as an ORF, its role being uncertain. This CDR3 comprises 15 residues. Trimming removed 2 bases from V and 2 bases from J, with 13 bases in between.